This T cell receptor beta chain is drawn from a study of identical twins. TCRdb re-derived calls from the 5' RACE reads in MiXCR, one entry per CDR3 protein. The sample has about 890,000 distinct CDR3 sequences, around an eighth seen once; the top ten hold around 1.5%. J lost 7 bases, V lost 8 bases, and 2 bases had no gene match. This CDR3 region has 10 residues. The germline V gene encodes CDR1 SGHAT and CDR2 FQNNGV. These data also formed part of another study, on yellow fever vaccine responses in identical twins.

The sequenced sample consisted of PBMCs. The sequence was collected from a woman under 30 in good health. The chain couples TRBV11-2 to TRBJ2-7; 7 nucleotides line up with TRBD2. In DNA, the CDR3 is TGTGCCAGCCCCGGGGGGGAGCAGTACTTC. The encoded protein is CASPGGEQYF.